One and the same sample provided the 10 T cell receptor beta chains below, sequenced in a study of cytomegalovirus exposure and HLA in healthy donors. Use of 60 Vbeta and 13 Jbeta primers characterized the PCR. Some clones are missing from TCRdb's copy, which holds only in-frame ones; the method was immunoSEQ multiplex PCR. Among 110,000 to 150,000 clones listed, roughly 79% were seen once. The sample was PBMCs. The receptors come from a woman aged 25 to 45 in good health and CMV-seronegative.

CDR3 sequence: CASSSGVYNSPLHF. Here the CDR3 DNA reads TGTGCCAGCAGCTCGGGGGTCTATAATTCACCCCTCCACTTT. The chain uses TRBV5-4 and TRBJ1-6, with D perhaps matching TRBD1 (5 bases). V dropped 3 bases and J dropped 3 bases, with 7 bases sitting between them. The CDR3 loop spans 14 amino acids. Germline loops: CDR1 SGHNT, CDR2 YYREEE (reference sequence).

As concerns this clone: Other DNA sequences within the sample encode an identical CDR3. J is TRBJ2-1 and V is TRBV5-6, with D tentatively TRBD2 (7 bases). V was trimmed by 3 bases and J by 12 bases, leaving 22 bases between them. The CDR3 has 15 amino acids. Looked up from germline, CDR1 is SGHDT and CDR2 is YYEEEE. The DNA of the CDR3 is TGTGCCAGCAGCTCATGGACTAGTGGGGGCCTCGCGCAGTTCTTC. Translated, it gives CASSSWTSGGLAQFF.

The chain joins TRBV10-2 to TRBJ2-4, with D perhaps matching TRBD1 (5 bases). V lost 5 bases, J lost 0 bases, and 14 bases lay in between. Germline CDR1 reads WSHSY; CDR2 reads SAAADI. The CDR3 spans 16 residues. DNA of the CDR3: TGCGCCAGCAGTAGACAGCGTTCAGGAGCCAAAAACATTCAGTACTTC. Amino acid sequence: CASSRQRSGAKNIQYF.

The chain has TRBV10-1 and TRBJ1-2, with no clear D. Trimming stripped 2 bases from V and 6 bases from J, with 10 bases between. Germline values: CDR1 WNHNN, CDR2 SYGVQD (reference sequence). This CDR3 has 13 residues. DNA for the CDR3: TGCGCCAGCAGTGAGGCGGGGAAGCATGGCTACACCTTC. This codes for CASSEAGKHGYTF.

CDR3 in DNA: TGTGCCTGGAGTAGACCTGACCCGGGTGGCAATCAGCCCCAGCATTTT. Translating gives CAWSRPDPGGNQPQHF. The chain links TRBV30 to TRBJ1-5; D gene uncertain. This CDR3 contains 16 residues. CDR1 and CDR2 from the germline V gene are GTSNPN and SVGIG (reference sequence). V lost 2 bases and J lost 2, with 16 bases in between.

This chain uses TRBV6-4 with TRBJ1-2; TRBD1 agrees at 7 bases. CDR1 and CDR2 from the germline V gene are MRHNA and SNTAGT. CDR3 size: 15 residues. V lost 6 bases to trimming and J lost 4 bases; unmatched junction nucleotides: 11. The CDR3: CASSRDSDRGYGYTF. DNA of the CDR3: TGTGCCAGCAGCAGGGACAGCGATAGAGGCTATGGCTACACCTTC.

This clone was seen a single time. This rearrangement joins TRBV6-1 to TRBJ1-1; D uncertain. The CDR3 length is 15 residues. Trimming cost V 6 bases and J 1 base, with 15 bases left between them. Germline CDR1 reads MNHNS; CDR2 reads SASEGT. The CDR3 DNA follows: TGTGCCAGCAGCATCCAAGTGGGCGAGAACACTGAAGCTTTCTTT. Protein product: CASSIQVGENTEAFF.

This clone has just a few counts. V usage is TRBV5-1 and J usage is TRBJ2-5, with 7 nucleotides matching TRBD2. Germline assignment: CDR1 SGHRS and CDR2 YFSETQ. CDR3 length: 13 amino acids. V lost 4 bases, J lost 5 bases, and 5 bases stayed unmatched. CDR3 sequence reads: CASSPGLPETQYF. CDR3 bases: TGCGCCAGCAGCCCGGGACTACCTGAGACCCAGTACTTC. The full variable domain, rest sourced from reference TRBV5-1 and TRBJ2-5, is KAGVTQTPRYLIKTRGQQVTLSCSPISGHRSVSWYQQTPGQGLQFLFEYFSETQRNKGNFPGRFSGRQFSNSRSEMNVSTLELGDSALYLCASSPGLPETQYFGPGTRLLVL.

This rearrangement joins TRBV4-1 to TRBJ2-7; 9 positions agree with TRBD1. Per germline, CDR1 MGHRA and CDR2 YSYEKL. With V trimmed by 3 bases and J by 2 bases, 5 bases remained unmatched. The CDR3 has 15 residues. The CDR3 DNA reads TGCGCCAGCAGCCAGGGACAGGGTGCGGCCTACGAGCAGTACTTC. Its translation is CASSQGQGAAYEQYF.

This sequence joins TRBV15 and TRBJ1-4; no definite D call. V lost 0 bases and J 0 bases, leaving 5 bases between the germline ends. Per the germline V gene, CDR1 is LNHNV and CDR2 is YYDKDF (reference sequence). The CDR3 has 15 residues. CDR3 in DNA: TGTGCCACCAGCAGAGAAGCCACAACTAATGAAAAACTGTTTTTT. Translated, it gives CATSREATTNEKLFF. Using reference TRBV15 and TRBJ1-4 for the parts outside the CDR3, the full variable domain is DAMVIQNPRYQVTQFGKPVTLSCSQTLNHNVMYWYQQKSSQAPKLLFHYYDKDFNNEADTPDNFQSRRPNTSFCFLDIRSPGLGDTAMYLCATSREATTNEKLFFGSGTQLSVL.